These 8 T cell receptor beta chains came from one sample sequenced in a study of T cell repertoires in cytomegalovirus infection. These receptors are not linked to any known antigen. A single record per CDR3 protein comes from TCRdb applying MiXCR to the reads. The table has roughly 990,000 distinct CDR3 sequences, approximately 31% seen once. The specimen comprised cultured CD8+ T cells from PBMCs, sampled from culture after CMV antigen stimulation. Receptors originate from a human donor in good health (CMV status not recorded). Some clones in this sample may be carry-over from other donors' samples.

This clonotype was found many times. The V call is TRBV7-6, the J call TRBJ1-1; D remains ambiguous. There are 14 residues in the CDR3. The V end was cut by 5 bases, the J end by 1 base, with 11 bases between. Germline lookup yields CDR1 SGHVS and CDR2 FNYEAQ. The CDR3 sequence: CASSGDAKNTEAFF. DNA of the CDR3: TGTGCCAGCAGCGGGGATGCCAAGAACACTGAAGCTTTCTTT.

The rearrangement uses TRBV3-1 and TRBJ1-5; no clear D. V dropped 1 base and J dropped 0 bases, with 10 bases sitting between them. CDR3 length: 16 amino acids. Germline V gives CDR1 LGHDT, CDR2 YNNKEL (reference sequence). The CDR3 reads CASSQGSGVSNQPQHF. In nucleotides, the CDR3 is TGTGCCAGCAGCCAAGGGTCAGGAGTTAGCAATCAGCCCCAGCATTTT.

As DNA, the CDR3 is TGTGCCAGCAGTTTATCCTACGCCCAGTACACTGAAGCTTTCTTT. Translating it yields CASSLSYAQYTEAFF. This chain uses TRBV28 with TRBJ1-1; no firm D call. V dropped 1 base and J dropped 3 bases, with 12 bases sitting between them. Germline V gene sequence: CDR1 MDHEN, CDR2 SYDVKM. This CDR3 is built from 15 residues.

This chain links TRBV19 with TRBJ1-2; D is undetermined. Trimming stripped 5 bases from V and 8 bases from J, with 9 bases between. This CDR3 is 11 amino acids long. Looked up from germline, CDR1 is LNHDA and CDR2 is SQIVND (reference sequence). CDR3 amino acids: CASSSSEGYTF. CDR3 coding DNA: TGTGCCAGTAGTTCCAGTGAGGGCTACACCTTC.

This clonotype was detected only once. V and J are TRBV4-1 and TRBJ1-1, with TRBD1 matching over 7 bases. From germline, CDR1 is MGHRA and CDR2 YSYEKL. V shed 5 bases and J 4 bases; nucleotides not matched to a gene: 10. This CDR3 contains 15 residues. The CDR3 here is CASSAQGDGGTEAFF. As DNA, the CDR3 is TGCGCCAGCAGCGCCCAGGGGGATGGGGGCACTGAAGCTTTCTTT.

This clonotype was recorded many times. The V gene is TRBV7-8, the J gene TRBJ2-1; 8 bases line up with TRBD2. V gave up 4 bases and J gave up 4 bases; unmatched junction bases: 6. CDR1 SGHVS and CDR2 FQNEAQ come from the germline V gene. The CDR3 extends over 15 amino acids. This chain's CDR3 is CASSSSGLGYNEQFF. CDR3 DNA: TGTGCCAGCAGCTCTTCGGGACTAGGATACAATGAGCAGTTCTTC. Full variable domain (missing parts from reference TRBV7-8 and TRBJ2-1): GAGVSQSPRYKVAKRGQDVALRCDPISGHVSLFWYQQALGQGPEFLTYFQNEAQLDKSGLPSDRFFAERPEGSVSTLKIQRTQQEDSAVYLCASSSSGLGYNEQFFGPGTRLTVL.

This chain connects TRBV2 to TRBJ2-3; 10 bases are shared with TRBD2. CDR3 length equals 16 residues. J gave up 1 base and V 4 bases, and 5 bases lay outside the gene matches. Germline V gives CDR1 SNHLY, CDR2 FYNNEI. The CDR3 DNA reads TGTGCCAGCAGTGGCCCCACTAGCGGGGGCACAGATACGCAGTATTTT. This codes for CASSGPTSGGTDTQYF.

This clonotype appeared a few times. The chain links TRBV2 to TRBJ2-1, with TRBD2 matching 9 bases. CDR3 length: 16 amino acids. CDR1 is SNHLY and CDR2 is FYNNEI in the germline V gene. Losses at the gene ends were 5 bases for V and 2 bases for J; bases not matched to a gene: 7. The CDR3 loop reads CASSTSGGGAYNEQFF. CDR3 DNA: TGTGCCAGCAGTACCTCGGGCGGGGGGGCCTACAATGAGCAGTTCTTC. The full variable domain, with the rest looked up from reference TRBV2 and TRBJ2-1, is EPEVTQTPSHQVTQMGQEVILRCVPISNHLYFYWYRQILGQKVEFLVSFYNNEISEKSEIFDDQFSVERPDGSNFTLKIRSTKLEDSAMYFCASSTSGGGAYNEQFFGPGTRLTVL.